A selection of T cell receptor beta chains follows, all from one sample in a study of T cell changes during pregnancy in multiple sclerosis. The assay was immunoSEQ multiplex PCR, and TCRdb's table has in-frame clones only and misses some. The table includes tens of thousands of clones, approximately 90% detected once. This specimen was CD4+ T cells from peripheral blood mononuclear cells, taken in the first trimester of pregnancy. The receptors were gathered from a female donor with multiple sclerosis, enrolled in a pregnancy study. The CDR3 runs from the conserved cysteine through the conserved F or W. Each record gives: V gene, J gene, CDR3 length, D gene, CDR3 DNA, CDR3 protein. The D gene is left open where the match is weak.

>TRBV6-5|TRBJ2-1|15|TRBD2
TGTGCCAGCAGTCACCCAAGACTAGCGGGGGGTCAGCAGTTCTTC
CASSHPRLAGGQQFF
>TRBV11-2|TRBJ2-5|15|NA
TGTGCCAGCAGCTTCGCCCCGGGTCGAGGGGAGACCCAGTACTTC
CASSFAPGRGETQYF
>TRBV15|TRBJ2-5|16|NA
TGTGCCACCAGCAGAGATTATGCGGGGATCGCAGAGACCCAGTACTTC
CATSRDYAGIAETQYF
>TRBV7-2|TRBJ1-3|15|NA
TGTGCCAGCAGCTTTCCAGGAAGCTCTGGAAACACCATATATTTT
CASSFPGSSGNTIYF
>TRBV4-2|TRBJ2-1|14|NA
TGTGCCAGTCGCCCCCCTGGCGGCTACAATGAGCAGTTCTTC
CASRPPGGYNEQFF
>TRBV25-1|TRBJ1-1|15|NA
TGTGCCAGCAGTGCCTCTCTGGGGGGGTACACTGAAGCTTTCTTT
CASSASLGGYTEAFF
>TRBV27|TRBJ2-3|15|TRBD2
TGTGCCAGCAGTGGTAAGGGACTAGCGTTAAATACGCAGTATTTT
CASSGKGLALNTQYF
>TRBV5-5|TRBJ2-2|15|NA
TGTGCCAGCAGCCTGCCGGGACTTAACACCGGGGAGCTGTTTTTT
CASSLPGLNTGELFF
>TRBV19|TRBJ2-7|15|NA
TGTGCCAGTAGTATCCAACTAGGCAGCTCCTACGAGCAGTACTTC
CASSIQLGSSYEQYF
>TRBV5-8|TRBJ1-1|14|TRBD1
TGTGCCAGCAGCTTAGGACAGGGAGGAGCTGAAGCTTTCTTT
CASSLGQGGAEAFF
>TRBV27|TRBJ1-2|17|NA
TGTGCCAGCAGTACCCTCGGATGGGCAGATCATAACTATGGCTACACCTTC
CASSTLGWADHNYGYTF